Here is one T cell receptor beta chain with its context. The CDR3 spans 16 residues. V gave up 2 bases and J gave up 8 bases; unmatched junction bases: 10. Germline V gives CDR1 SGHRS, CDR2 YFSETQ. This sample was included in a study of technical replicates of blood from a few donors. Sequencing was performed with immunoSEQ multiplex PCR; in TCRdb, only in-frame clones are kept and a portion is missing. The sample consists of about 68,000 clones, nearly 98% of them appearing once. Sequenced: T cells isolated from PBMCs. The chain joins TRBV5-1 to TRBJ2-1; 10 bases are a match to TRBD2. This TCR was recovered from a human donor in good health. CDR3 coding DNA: TGCGCCAGCAGCTTAGAGAGCGGGAGGGCCTGGGATGAGCAGTTCTTC. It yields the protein CASSLESGRAWDEQFF.